This entry describes one TCR beta chain. Its target is unknown. CDR1 is MNHEY, CDR2 SMNVEV, per germline (reference sequence). The CDR3 is 13 residues long. Trimming took 4 bases from V and 1 from J, leaving 5 bases between them. This record belongs to a study of T cell responses to AZD1222 COVID-19 vaccine. Regarding the study as a whole: Unmutated regions of variants are reportedly targeted by nearly half of spike-specific TCRs. Repertoire sampling occurred only after the peak T cell response. The study identified only five to seven AZD1222 recipients as seropositive at baseline. Vaccine-associated CD4 TCRs ranged over spike, dominating at 160-218 and 743-854.

Here immunoSEQ multiplex PCR was the method, and the copy in TCRdb shows in-frame clones only, minus some. The sample lists 150,000 to 200,000 clones, roughly 94% occurring once. V usage is TRBV27 and J usage is TRBJ1-5; D is undetermined. The TCR comes from an adult who received the AZD1222 COVID-19 vaccine. Material: peripheral blood, obtained 28 days after the second AZD1222 dose. The CDR3 loop reads CASSWASNQPQHF. CDR3 nucleotides: TGTGCCAGCAGTTGGGCGAGCAATCAGCCCCAGCATTTT.